This T cell receptor beta chain was found in a study of blood T cell repertoires in COVID-19 (dated by TCRdb to the early 2020s). The study in broad terms: Samples covering the acute and convalescent phases of COVID-19 were provided by collaborators in the United States, Italy and Spain. Nearly every sample came with metadata listing a de-identified subject ID, COVID-19 status, age in years and sex. Where available, HLA class I and class II types were taken from metadata supplied by the sample provider and were not determined by assay-based typing. The dataset comprised deeply sampled blood TCRbeta repertoires from subjects exposed to, actively infected with, or recovered from COVID-19. The repertoires were made available in a free public database intended to serve as a resource for research on the immune response to SARS-CoV-2. The samples were drawn from the first 160 participants of the ongoing ImmuneRACE study and from 950 to 1,500 subjects provided by 6 global collaborators. The material from the prospective study consisted of cDNA or gDNA derived from T cells, B-cell-depleted T cells, or PBMCs.

Collaborating institutions collected whole blood in K2EDTA tubes following their own protocols. Collaborator samples were shipped for TCRbeta analysis as frozen whole blood, isolated PBMCs, or DNA extracted from either sample type. Results and caveats for the whole study, not just this receptor: Clinical and demographic metadata were provided uncurated, with the amount varying by source and participant.

The count of this clone is one. There is no known antigen for this receptor. No much larger clonotype is one base removed from it; base qualities were not supplied. TCRbeta CDR3 regions were amplified from genomic DNA using the immunoSEQ Assay, a bias-controlled multiplex PCR. The source study handled its data this way. Within the assay, amplification of reference gene primers was used to estimate how many nucleated cells each sample contained. Sequence reads were collapsed and filtered to measure the absolute abundance of every unique TCRbeta CDR3 rearrangement. Productive Simpson clonality was computed per sample as the square root of Simpson's diversity index over productive rearrangements. In its TCRdb copy, this immuneACCESS table keeps in-frame sequences only and misses some clones. Where compared with another copy, unresolved V genes explain less than half of these, and the others have no known cause. The V and J calls and the clone size are those of that table, but D and trimming were determined from the DNA. Recorded for this sample are some 200,000 clones; about 88% of them occurred a single time. The biggest ten clones account for roughly 7.3% of the sample.

Sequenced material: peripheral blood. The TCR comes from an elderly woman in a cohort sampled during active or convalescent COVID-19.

The CDR3 in this case is CASRGTSYEQYF. The nucleotide sequence reads as follows: TGTGCCAGTAGAGGGACTTCCTACGAGCAGTACTTC. Recombination connected TRBV19 to TRBJ2-7, and the D gene may be TRBD2, 6 bases matching. V and J are truncated by 6 bases and 1 base respectively, leaving an intervening sequence of 7 bases. In the germline V gene (reference sequence), CDR1 corresponds to LNHDA and CDR2 to SQIVND. The CDR3 goes from the cysteine to the phenylalanine over 12 residues. The sequence is cut down to CDR3 DNA, 36 bases in frame from base 1. Where the CDR3 stops, the reference TRBV19 and TRBJ2-7 genes take over; the full variable domain is DGGITQSPKYLFRKEGQNVTLSCEQNLNHDAMYWYRQDPGQGLRLIYYSQIVNDFQKGDIAEGYSVSREKKESFPLTVTSAQKNPTAFYLCASRGTSYEQYFGPGTRLTVT.